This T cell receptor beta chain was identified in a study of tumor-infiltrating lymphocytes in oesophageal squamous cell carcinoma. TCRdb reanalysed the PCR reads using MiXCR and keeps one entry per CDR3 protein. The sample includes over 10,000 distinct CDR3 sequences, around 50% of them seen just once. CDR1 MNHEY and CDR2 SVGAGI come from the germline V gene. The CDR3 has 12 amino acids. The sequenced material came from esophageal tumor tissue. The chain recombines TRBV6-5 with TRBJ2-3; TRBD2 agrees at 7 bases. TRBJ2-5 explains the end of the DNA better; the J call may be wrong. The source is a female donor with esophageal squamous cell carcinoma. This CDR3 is CASSSGGETQYF. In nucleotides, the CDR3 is TGTGCCAGCAGTTCCGGGGGGGAGACCCAGTACTTC.